Below are 23 T cell receptor beta chains sequenced from a single sample in a study of T cell repertoires in cytomegalovirus infection. The antigens these receptors bind are not known. TCRdb re-called the reads through MiXCR, storing one row per CDR3 protein. The table includes around 750,000 distinct CDR3 sequences, roughly 33% detected once. Sample: cultured CD8+ T cells from PBMCs, taken from culture after CMV antigen stimulation. Every receptor here comes from a human donor in good health (CMV status not recorded). Some clones in this sample may be carry-over from other donors' samples.

The rearrangement uses TRBV10-3 and TRBJ2-1; tentative D call: TRBD2 (7 bases). The V and J ends lost 10 bases and 9 bases respectively, with 19 bases between them. Germline V lookup: CDR1 ENHRY, CDR2 SYGVKD. The CDR3 is 13 residues long. The CDR3 nucleotides are TGTGCCACCCATGCTGAAGGGGGGGGTGAGCAGTTCTTC. Protein product: CATHAEGGGEQFF.

This clonotype occurred a few times. The chain employs TRBV11-2 and TRBJ2-7; D unclear. The CDR3 spans 15 residues. Germline assignment: CDR1 SGHAT and CDR2 FQNNGV. Trimming removed 1 base from V and 0 bases from J, with 10 bases in between. The CDR3 DNA follows: TGTGCCAGCAGCTTAGGCGGTGCGAGCTCCTACGAGCAGTACTTC. This encodes CASSLGGASSYEQYF. Complete variable domain (other parts from reference TRBV11-2 and TRBJ2-7): EAGVAQSPRYKIIEKRQSVAFWCNPISGHATLYWYQQILGQGPKLLIQFQNNGVVDDSQLPKDRFSAERLKGVDSTLKIQPAKLEDSAVYLCASSLGGASSYEQYFGPGTRLTVT.

This clonotype was counted only a few times. This chain links TRBV7-2 with TRBJ2-3; possible D gene TRBD1, 5 bases. There are 15 residues in the CDR3. In germline, CDR1 is SGHTA, CDR2 FQGNSA. V was pared by 1 base and J by 5 bases, with 13 bases between. The CDR3 DNA sequence: TGTGCCAGCAGCTTAGACGGCAGGGATGTAGATACGCAGTATTTT. This translates into CASSLDGRDVDTQYF.

In its sample, this clonotype was seen many times. The chain has TRBV7-9 and TRBJ1-5, with D tentatively TRBD1 (5 bases). Germline lookup yields CDR1 SEHNR and CDR2 FQNEAQ (reference sequence). Trimming took 6 bases from V and 4 from J, leaving 13 bases between them. The CDR3 loop spans 14 amino acids. The CDR3 DNA follows: TGTGCCAGCAGTCAGGCGGGGGTAAATCAGCCCCAGCATTTT. It codes for CASSQAGVNQPQHF.

The chain is built from TRBV20-1 and TRBJ2-5; 8 bases agree with TRBD1. The CDR3 consists of 14 residues. Germline V gene sequence: CDR1 DFQATT, CDR2 SNEGSKA (reference sequence). The junction had 13 bases not matched to a gene; V was cut back by 8 bases and J by 5 bases. The CDR3 is CSTTPRGRRETQYF. The CDR3 bases are TGCAGTACAACCCCCAGGGGGCGACGCGAGACCCAGTACTTC.

The chain combines TRBV6-5 with TRBJ1-1; D not resolved. The CDR3 spans 16 residues. The germline CDR1 and CDR2 sequences are MNHEY and SVGAGI. V lost 5 bases to trimming and J lost 4 bases, with 20 bases between them. In DNA, the CDR3 is TGTGCCAGCAGTCTAGGCCATGCAGGCCGGGCCACTGAAGCTTTCTTT. Its protein is CASSLGHAGRATEAFF.

Only a few counts were recorded for this clonotype. V gene TRBV5-1 combines with J gene TRBJ2-7, with D unclear. Per germline, CDR1 SGHRS and CDR2 YFSETQ. This CDR3 comprises 13 residues. The germline V and J ends were trimmed by 1 base and 2 bases, with 7 bases remaining between them. The CDR3 reads CASSLTFAYEQYF. CDR3 bases: TGCGCCAGCAGCTTGACTTTTGCCTACGAGCAGTACTTC.

The chain joins TRBV19 to TRBJ2-1, with a tentative D call TRBD1 (5 bases). This CDR3 has 14 residues. V was clipped by 6 bases and J by 7 bases, with 16 bases between them. The V gene's germline CDR1 is LNHDA and CDR2 SQIVND (reference sequence). In DNA, the CDR3 is TGTGCCAGTAGCCTATACGACAGAGGTAATGAGCAGTTCTTC. This codes for CASSLYDRGNEQFF.

This clonotype was counted a few times. The J gene is TRBJ1-5, the V gene TRBV19; a possible D gene is TRBD1 (6 bases). V gave up 1 base and J gave up 6 bases, with 13 bases separating them. Germline CDR1 LNHDA, CDR2 SQIVND (reference sequence). The CDR3 is made up of 15 amino acids. The CDR3 nucleotides are TGTGCCAGTAGTATAGGGGGACAAGGCGGTCAGCCCCAGCATTTT. This sequence encodes CASSIGGQGGQPQHF.

The chain has TRBV4-1 and TRBJ1-1; D ambiguous. Germline loops: CDR1 MGHRA, CDR2 YSYEKL. The CDR3 is 16 residues long. V was clipped by 1 base and J by 0 bases, with 12 bases between them. CDR3 amino acids: CASSQVEYQMNTEAFF. The CDR3 region has the DNA TGCGCCAGCAGCCAAGTAGAGTATCAGATGAACACTGAAGCTTTCTTT.

This clonotype was counted between two and nine times. The V call is TRBV28, the J call TRBJ2-5, with TRBD1 identical over 7 bases. The CDR3 spans 16 residues. CDR1 MDHEN and CDR2 SYDVKM come from the germline V gene. V shed 8 bases, J shed 3 bases, and the junction held 15 bases outside the gene matches. CDR3 amino acids: CASGTLTGTEKETQYF. The CDR3 DNA reads TGTGCCAGCGGGACGTTAACCGGGACAGAGAAAGAGACCCAGTACTTC.

This clonotype was recorded many times. The V gene is TRBV7-2, the J gene TRBJ2-2; tentative D call: TRBD1 (5 bases). This CDR3 comprises 15 residues. Germline CDR1 is SGHTA and CDR2 is FQGNSA. Trimming stripped 0 bases from V and 4 bases from J, with 9 bases between. CDR3 region: CASSLAQAGTGELFF. CDR3 coding DNA: TGTGCCAGCAGCTTAGCACAGGCCGGCACCGGGGAGCTGTTTTTT.

This clonotype has just a few counts. The chain uses TRBV27 and TRBJ2-7; TRBD2 is a possible D gene (5 bases). The CDR3 contains 12 residues. CDR1 and CDR2 (germline): MNHEY, SMNVEV (reference sequence). The CDR3 loop reads CLTRGSPHEQYV. The CDR3 nucleotides read TGCCTAACCCGGGGATCTCCCCACGAGCAGTACGTC.

The V gene is TRBV6-4, the J gene TRBJ2-7; D perhaps matches TRBD1 (6 bases). The CDR3 loop spans 13 amino acids. Germline V gene lookup returns CDR1 MRHNA and CDR2 SNTAGT. The germline V and J ends were trimmed by 0 bases and 6 bases, with 9 bases remaining between them. CDR3 sequence reads: CASSDSAGAEQYF. The CDR3, as DNA: TGTGCCAGCAGTGACTCGGCAGGGGCCGAGCAGTACTTC.

The sample holds a few counts of this clonotype. The chain combines TRBV13 with TRBJ2-1, with 9 nucleotides matching TRBD2. The J segment lost 5 bases and the V segment lost 5 bases, leaving 7 bases of the junction unmatched. CDR1 is PRHDT, CDR2 FYEKMQ, per germline (reference sequence). CDR3 size: 15 residues. Here the CDR3 DNA reads TGTGCCAGCAGCGAGGCGGGGGGGCCGGACAATGAGCAGTTCTTC. Encoded protein: CASSEAGGPDNEQFF.

The sample holds a few counts of this clonotype. The rearrangement joins TRBV10-3 to TRBJ2-5; D is ambiguous. Germline V CDR1 and CDR2: ENHRY, SYGVKD. The V end was cut by 8 bases, the J end by 4 bases, with 14 bases between. The length of the CDR3 is 13 residues. In DNA form, the CDR3 reads TGTGCCATCGGTATACGACTCGGAGAGACCCAGTACTTC. Amino acid sequence: CAIGIRLGETQYF.

The chain is built from TRBV19 and TRBJ2-5; no reliable D call. Trimming removed 3 bases at V and 7 bases at J, with 15 bases between. Germline V gene data show CDR1 as LNHDA and CDR2 as SQIVND (reference sequence). The CDR3 is 14 amino acids. The CDR3 spells CASSMYPLTGTQYF. The CDR3 DNA follows: TGTGCCAGTAGTATGTACCCGTTGACTGGGACCCAGTACTTC.

This clonotype was seen a few times. The rearrangement links TRBV4-1 to TRBJ2-5, with D maybe TRBD2 (6 bases). This CDR3 contains 14 residues. Germline V gene lookup returns CDR1 MGHRA and CDR2 YSYEKL. V was shortened by 3 bases and J by 2 bases, with 10 bases between the two germline ends. CDR3 DNA sequence: TGCGCCAGCAGCCAGAAGGGACTGCAAGAGACCCAGTACTTC. This sequence encodes CASSQKGLQETQYF.

This clonotype was observed a few times. The V call is TRBV18, the J call TRBJ2-2; 15 bases align to TRBD2. CDR1 and CDR2 (germline): KGHSH, LQKENI. The CDR3 consists of 19 residues. V gave up 4 bases and J gave up 3 bases; unmatched junction bases: 9. CDR3 nucleotides: TGTGCCAGCTCACTCACCGGGACTAGCGGGGGGACCTACACCGGGGAGCTGTTTTTT. As protein: CASSLTGTSGGTYTGELFF. Filled out from reference TRBV18 and TRBJ2-2, the complete variable domain reads NAGVMQNPRHLVRRRGQEARLRCSPMKGHSHVYWYRQLPEEGLKFMVYLQKENIIDESGMPKERFSAEFPKEGPSILRIQQVVRGDSAAYFCASSLTGTSGGTYTGELFFGEGSRLTVL.

This clonotype was detected a few times. The chain is built from TRBV25-1 and TRBJ1-2; D not resolved. CDR1 and CDR2 from the germline V gene are MGHDK and SYGVNS. This CDR3 has 13 amino acids. With 6 bases removed from V and 4 bases from J, the gap between germline ends came to 12 bases. DNA of the CDR3: TGTGCCAGCAGCGCGGGAGGGTCCTATGGCTACACCTTC. Encoded protein: CASSAGGSYGYTF.

This chain uses TRBV11-2 with TRBJ1-2; 8 nucleotides agree with TRBD1. Losses at the gene ends were 5 bases for V and 8 bases for J; bases not matched to a gene: 16. The length of the CDR3 is 16 residues. Germline V lookup: CDR1 SGHAT, CDR2 FQNNGV. The CDR3 is CASSLKPGGASGGYTF. CDR3 nucleotide sequence: TGTGCCAGCAGCCTTAAACCAGGGGGCGCTTCTGGAGGCTACACCTTC.

The chain couples TRBV6-6 to TRBJ1-2, with D uncertain. V gave up 2 bases and J gave up 10 bases, with 8 bases separating them. The CDR3 extends over 11 amino acids. The germline V gene has CDR1 MNHNY and CDR2 SVGAGI (reference sequence). In DNA, the CDR3 is TGTGCCAGCAGTTACGGCGCGGACTACACCTTC. Its translation is CASSYGADYTF.

This clonotype appeared a few times. The chain recombines TRBV7-9 with TRBJ1-4; maybe TRBD1 (6 bases). Germline V gene sequence: CDR1 SEHNR, CDR2 FQNEAQ (reference sequence). The CDR3 is 13 amino acids. Trimming took 4 bases from V and 8 from J, leaving 11 bases between them. The CDR3 here is CASSWTELEKLFF. The CDR3 DNA sequence: TGTGCCAGCAGCTGGACAGAACTAGAAAAACTGTTTTTT.